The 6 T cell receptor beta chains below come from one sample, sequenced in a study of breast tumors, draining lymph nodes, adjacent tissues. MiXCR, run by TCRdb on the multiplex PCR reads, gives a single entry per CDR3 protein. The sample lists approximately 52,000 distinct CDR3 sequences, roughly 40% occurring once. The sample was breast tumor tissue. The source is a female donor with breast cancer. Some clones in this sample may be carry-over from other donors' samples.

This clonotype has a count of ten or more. The CDR3 loop is CSANLPGGIKNQPQHF. CDR3 sequence (DNA): TGCAGTGCTAACCTCCCAGGGGGGATAAAAAATCAGCCCCAGCATTTT. V and J are TRBV20-1 and TRBJ1-5; 7 nucleotides agree with TRBD1. The CDR3 runs to 16 residues. V was pared by 4 bases and J by 4 bases, with 13 bases of the junction left unmatched. Germline V gives CDR1 DFQATT, CDR2 SNEGSKA (reference sequence).

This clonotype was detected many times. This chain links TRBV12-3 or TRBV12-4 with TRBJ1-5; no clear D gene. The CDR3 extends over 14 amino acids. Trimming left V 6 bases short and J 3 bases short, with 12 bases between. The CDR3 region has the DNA TGTGCCAGCAGCCCCTCCCTGGCCAATCAGCCCCAGCATTTT. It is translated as CASSPSLANQPQHF.

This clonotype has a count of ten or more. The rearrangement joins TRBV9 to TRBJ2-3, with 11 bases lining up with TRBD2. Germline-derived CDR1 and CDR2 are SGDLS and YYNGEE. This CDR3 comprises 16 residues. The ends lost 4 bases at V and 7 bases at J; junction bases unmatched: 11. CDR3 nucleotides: TGTGCCAGCAGCTCAAGGGGTACTAGCGGGAGCAATACGCAGTATTTT. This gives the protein CASSSRGTSGSNTQYF.

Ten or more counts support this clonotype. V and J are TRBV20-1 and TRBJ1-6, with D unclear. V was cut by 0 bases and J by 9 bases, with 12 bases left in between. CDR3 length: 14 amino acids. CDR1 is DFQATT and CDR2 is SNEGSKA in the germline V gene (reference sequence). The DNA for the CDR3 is TGCAGTGCTAGAGAATGGAAAGCTTCTTCACCCCTCCACTTT. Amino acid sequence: CSAREWKASSPLHF.

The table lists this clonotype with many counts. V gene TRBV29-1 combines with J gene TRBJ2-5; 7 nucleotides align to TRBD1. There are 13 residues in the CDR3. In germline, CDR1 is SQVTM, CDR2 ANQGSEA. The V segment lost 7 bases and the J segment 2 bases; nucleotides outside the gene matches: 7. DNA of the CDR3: TGCAGCGCTGGGACAGCGCAACAAGAGACCCAGTACTTC. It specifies CSAGTAQQETQYF.

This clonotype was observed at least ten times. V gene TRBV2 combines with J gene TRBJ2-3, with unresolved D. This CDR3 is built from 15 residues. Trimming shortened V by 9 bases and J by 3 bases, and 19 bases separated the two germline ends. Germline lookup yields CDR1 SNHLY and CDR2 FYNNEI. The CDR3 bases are TGTGCCAGTTCTCGGGTGGGCGGACGAACAGATACGCAGTATTTT. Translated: CASSRVGGRTDTQYF.